The source of this TCR beta chain is a study of T-cell reconstitution after alpha-beta-depleted transplantation in children. Unique molecular identifiers were used in preparing the TCRbeta library. TCRdb analysed the PCR reads with MiXCR anew, one entry per CDR3 protein. The table lists almost 400,000 distinct CDR3 sequences, about 20% of them singletons. This CDR3 region has 15 residues. Trimming removed 6 bases from V and 4 bases from J; junction bases left unmatched: 6. This sequence was found in a human donor who donated a stem cell graft to a child with acute myeloid leukemia. The material sequenced was PBMCs from the stem cell graft donor, taken from the stem cell graft. The chain links TRBV12-3 or TRBV12-4 to TRBJ1-6, with TRBD1 matching 7 bases. CDR3 amino acids: CASSWTGAYNSPLHF. The CDR3 DNA reads as TGTGCCAGCAGCTGGACAGGTGCATATAATTCACCCCTCCACTTT.